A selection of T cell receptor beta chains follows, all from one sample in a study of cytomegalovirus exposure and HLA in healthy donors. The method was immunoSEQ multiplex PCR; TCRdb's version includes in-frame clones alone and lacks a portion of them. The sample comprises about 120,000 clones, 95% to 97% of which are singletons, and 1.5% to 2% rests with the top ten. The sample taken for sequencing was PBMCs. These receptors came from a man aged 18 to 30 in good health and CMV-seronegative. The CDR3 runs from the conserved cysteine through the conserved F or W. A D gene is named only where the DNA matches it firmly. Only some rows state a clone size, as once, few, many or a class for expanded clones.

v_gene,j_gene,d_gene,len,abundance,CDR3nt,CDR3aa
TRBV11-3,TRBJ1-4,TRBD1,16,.,TGTGCCAGCAGCCTCTATTCAGGGGGAGCTAATGAAAAACTGTTTTTT,CASSLYSGGANEKLFF
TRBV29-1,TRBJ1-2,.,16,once,TGCAGCGTTGAGGGGGAGGGCGGGGCAGCTAACTATGGCTACACCTTC,CSVEGEGGAANYGYTF
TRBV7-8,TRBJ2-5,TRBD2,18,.,TGTGCCAGCAGCTTATTGCCACGGGGAGCGGGGGGTATTGAGACCCAGTACTTC,CASSLLPRGAGGIETQYF
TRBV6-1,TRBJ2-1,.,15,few,TGTGCCAGCAGTGAGGGGCCAGGAACGTACAATGAGCAGTTCTTC,CASSEGPGTYNEQFF
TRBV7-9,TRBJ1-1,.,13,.,TGTGCCAGCAGCTTAGAGCTGAACACTGAAGCTTTCTTT,CASSLELNTEAFF
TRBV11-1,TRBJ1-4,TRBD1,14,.,TGTGCCAGCAGCCCGGGACAGCTATATGAAAAACTGTTTTTT,CASSPGQLYEKLFF
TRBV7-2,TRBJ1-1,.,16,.,TGTGCCAGCAGCTTATTTATTCGGGGGGCCGGGGGTGAAGCTTTCTTT,CASSLFIRGAGGEAFF
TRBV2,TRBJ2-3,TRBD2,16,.,TGTGCCAGCAGTGCGACTAGCCTAACTAGCACAGATACGCAGTATTTT,CASSATSLTSTDTQYF
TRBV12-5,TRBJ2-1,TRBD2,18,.,TGTGCTAGTGGTTTGGTACGCGGGGCTAGCGGGAGCAGGGCTGAGCAGTTCTTC,CASGLVRGASGSRAEQFF
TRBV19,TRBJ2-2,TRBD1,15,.,TGTGCCAGTAGTGGGACAGCCATGAACACCGGGGAGCTGTTTTTT,CASSGTAMNTGELFF
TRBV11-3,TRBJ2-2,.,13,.,TGTGCCAGCAGCCCGCAGGTGACCGGGGAGCTGTTTTTT,CASSPQVTGELFF
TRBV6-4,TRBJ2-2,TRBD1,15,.,TGTGCCAGCAGTGCAACAGGGGGTGCCACCGGGGAGCTGTTTTTT,CASSATGGATGELFF
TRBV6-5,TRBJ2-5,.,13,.,TGTGCCAGCAGTTACCCCGACAGGAAGACCCAGTACTTC,CASSYPDRKTQYF
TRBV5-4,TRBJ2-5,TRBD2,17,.,TGTGCCAGCAGCCCCGGGACTAGCGGGAGGGCGCGAGAGACCCAGTACTTC,CASSPGTSGRARETQYF
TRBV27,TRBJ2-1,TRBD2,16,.,TGTGCCAGCAGTTTAGCGGGAGGGACAATCTACAATGAGCAGTTCTTC,CASSLAGGTIYNEQFF
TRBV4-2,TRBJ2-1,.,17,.,TGTGCCAGCAGCCAAGAAAGGCCGGGCCTAGCGTACAATGAGCAGTTCTTC,CASSQERPGLAYNEQFF
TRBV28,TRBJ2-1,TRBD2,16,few,TGTGCCACTGCTGGGCTAGCGGGAGGGGGTGACAATGAGCAGTTCTTC,CATAGLAGGGDNEQFF
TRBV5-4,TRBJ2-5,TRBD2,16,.,TGTGCCAGCAGCTGGGGAGGGCTAGCGGGAGTTGAGACCCAGTACTTC,CASSWGGLAGVETQYF
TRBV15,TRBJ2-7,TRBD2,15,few,TGTGCCACCAGCAGATCTAGGACTAGCGGGGACGAGCAGTACTTC,CATSRSRTSGDEQYF
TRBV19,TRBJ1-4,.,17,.,TGTGCCAGTAGTGCGACAGGTTTAGTTGCAACTAATGAAAAACTGTTTTTT,CASSATGLVATNEKLFF
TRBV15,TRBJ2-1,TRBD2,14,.,TGTGCCACCAGCAGAGGTGGGGAGGGGATGGGAACAATCTTC,CATSRGGEGMGTIF
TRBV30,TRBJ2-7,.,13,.,TGTGCCTGGAGTGTACAGGGAGTCCACGAGCAGTACTTC,CAWSVQGVHEQYF
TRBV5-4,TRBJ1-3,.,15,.,TGTGCCAGCAGCTTGGGTGGGAGAGATGGAAACACCATATATTTT,CASSLGGRDGNTIYF
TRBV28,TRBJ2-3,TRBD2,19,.,TGTGCCAGCAGTATCCCATCCTTGCGGGGGACGATCCCCCCAGATACGCAGTATTTT,CASSIPSLRGTIPPDTQYF
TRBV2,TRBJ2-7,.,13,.,TGTGCCAGCAGTGCGCAACAGACCTACGAGCAGTACTTC,CASSAQQTYEQYF
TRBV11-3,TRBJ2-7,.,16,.,TGTGCCAGCAGCTTAGTTTCCGGGACTGGATACTACGAGCAGTACTTC,CASSLVSGTGYYEQYF
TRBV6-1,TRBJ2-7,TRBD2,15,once,TGTGCCAGCAGTGTCCAAGCGGGAGGGCCTTACGAGCAGTACTTC,CASSVQAGGPYEQYF
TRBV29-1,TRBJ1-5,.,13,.,TGCAGCGTTCGTGTGGAGGCTGATCAGCCCCAGCATTTT,CSVRVEADQPQHF
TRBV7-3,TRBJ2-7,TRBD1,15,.,TGTGCCAGCACCCATTATCTAGCACAGGGGGCGCGTCGGTACTTC,CASTHYLAQGARRYF
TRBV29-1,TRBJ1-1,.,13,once,TGCAGCGTGGGGCCACAGGGCAAGACTGAAGCTTTCTTT,CSVGPQGKTEAFF
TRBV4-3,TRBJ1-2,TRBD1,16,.,TGCGCCAGCAGTCATCTGTCGGGACAGGGTAACTATGGCTACACCTTC,CASSHLSGQGNYGYTF
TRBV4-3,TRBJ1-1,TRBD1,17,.,TGCGCCAGCAGCCGGGCGACGGTAACAGGGGCTAACACTGAAGCTTTCTTT,CASSRATVTGANTEAFF